These 6 T cell receptor beta chains came from one sample sequenced in a study of blood T cell repertoires in COVID-19. Method: immunoSEQ multiplex PCR; TCRdb's copy keeps in-frame clones and lacks some. Of about 140,000 clones listed, approximately 84% are singletons. Sample: peripheral blood. Receptor source: a woman between 55 and 75 years old with acute or convalescent COVID-19.

V gene TRBV25-1 combines with J gene TRBJ1-2; 10 nucleotides align to TRBD1. Germline V gene lookup returns CDR1 MGHDK and CDR2 SYGVNS. The ends lost 4 bases at V and 4 bases at J; junction bases unmatched: 9. CDR3 size: 16 residues. CDR3 coding DNA: TGTGCCAGCAGTGCCCGAGGCGGACAGGGGGGCTATGGCTACACCTTC. It translates to CASSARGGQGGYGYTF.

This CDR3 reads CASSQWARQETQYF. The CDR3 DNA is TGTGCCAGCAGCCAATGGGCTCGGCAAGAGACCCAGTACTTC. J is TRBJ2-5 and V is TRBV3-1 (or the pseudogene TRBV3-2); D remains ambiguous. Germline CDR1 LGHDT, CDR2 YNNKEL (reference sequence). V was pared by 2 bases and J by 2 bases, with 9 bases between. CDR3 length: 14 amino acids.

This sequence joins TRBV19 and TRBJ1-2; D perhaps matches TRBD1 (5 bases). The CDR3 contains 15 residues. The V end was cut by 5 bases, the J end by 3 bases, with 16 bases between. Germline V gene sequence: CDR1 LNHDA, CDR2 SQIVND (reference sequence). The CDR3 nucleotides read TGTGCCAGTAGTGTCCTTTCGGGGGTTGACTATGGCTACACCTTC. Protein sequence: CASSVLSGVDYGYTF.

The V gene is TRBV30, the J gene TRBJ2-1; possibly TRBD1 for D (6 bases). This CDR3 comprises 14 residues. Trimming took 0 bases from V and 8 from J, leaving 14 bases between them. Germline CDR1 reads GTSNPN; CDR2 reads SVGIG (reference sequence). The CDR3 is CAWSVLGDKDEQFF. CDR3 nucleotide sequence: TGTGCCTGGAGTGTACTTGGGGACAAAGATGAGCAGTTCTTC.

The V call is TRBV28, the J call TRBJ2-7; 8 positions match TRBD1. The V gene's germline CDR1 is MDHEN and CDR2 SYDVKM. The CDR3 totals 18 residues. The trim removed 6 bases at V and 2 bases at J, leaving 18 bases unmatched. The CDR3 DNA sequence: TGTGCCAGCAGAGACGAAAAGGGACAGGTGTTCGTCGCCTACGAGCAGTACTTC. Protein: CASRDEKGQVFVAYEQYF. Full variable domain (remainder filled in from reference TRBV28 and TRBJ2-7): DVKVTQSSRYLVKRTGEKVFLECVQDMDHENMFWYRQDPGLGLRLIYFSYDVKMKEKGDIPEGYSVSREKKERFSLILESASTNQTSMYLCASRDEKGQVFVAYEQYFGPGTRLTVT.

The gene calls are TRBV28 and TRBJ1-5; the D gene is possibly TRBD1 (5 bases). CDR1 MDHEN and CDR2 SYDVKM come from the germline V gene. Deletions cut 7 bases from V and 1 base from J, with 23 bases between. The CDR3 loop spans 18 amino acids. CDR3 DNA sequence: TGTGCCAGCACCCTCGTAAGGGGCCGACGTTACAGCAATCAGCCCCAGCATTTT. Its translation is CASTLVRGRRYSNQPQHF.